One and the same sample provided the 14 T cell receptor beta chains below, sequenced in a study of CD8+CD57+ T cells in acquired aplastic anemia. Patients sequenced had flow cytometry evidence of CD8+CD57+ cell expansion. Genomic DNA, the template, was used for profiling of the TCR beta VDJ and CDR3. TCRdb re-called the reads through MiXCR, storing one row per CDR3 protein. In the table there are hundreds of thousands of distinct CDR3 sequences, around 33% of which are singletons. Sequences were obtained from sorted CD4+, CD8+, or CD8+CD57+ T cells (not recorded which) from PBMCs. Every receptor here comes from a human donor with aplastic anemia.

This clonotype was picked up many times. The rearrangement joins TRBV12-3 or TRBV12-4 to TRBJ1-3; no definite D call. V was trimmed by 6 bases and J by 0 bases, leaving 9 bases between them. This CDR3 is built from 14 residues. CDR3: CASSDIISGNTIYF. The CDR3 DNA reads TGTGCCAGCAGCGACATAATCTCTGGAAACACCATATATTTT.

The chain combines TRBV6-1 with TRBJ2-6; no clear D gene. Per the germline V gene, CDR1 is MNHNS and CDR2 is SASEGT. V lost 6 bases and J 2 bases, leaving 11 bases between the germline ends. The CDR3 loop spans 15 amino acids. The DNA for the CDR3 is TGTGCCAGCAGACTTACGGCCCCTGGGGCCAACGTCCTGACTTTC. Translated, it gives CASRLTAPGANVLTF.

The CDR3 bases are TGTGCCAGCAGTTCGGCCCGGGGGCGCATTAATGAGCAGTTCTTC. This codes for CASSSARGRINEQFF. The chain combines TRBV12-3 or TRBV12-4 with TRBJ2-1; D might be TRBD1 or TRBD2, each matching 6 bases. V lost 4 bases and J 7 bases, leaving 17 bases between the germline ends. The CDR3 spans 15 residues.

The chain employs TRBV11-1 and TRBJ1-4; 7 nucleotides agree with TRBD1. CDR3 length equals 12 residues. Trimming removed 5 bases from V and 6 bases from J; junction bases left unmatched: 0. CDR1 is SGHAT and CDR2 is FQDESV in the germline V gene (reference sequence). CDR3 nucleotides: TGTGCCAGCAGCGACAGGGATGAAAAACTGTTTTTT. This sequence encodes CASSDRDEKLFF. Looking up the rest from reference TRBV11-1 and TRBJ1-4 gives the full variable domain: EAEVAQSPRYKITEKSQAVAFWCDPISGHATLYWYRQILGQGPELLVQFQDESVVDDSQLPKDRFSAERLKGVDSTLKIQPAELGDSAMYLCASSDRDEKLFFGSGTQLSVL.

This clonotype was detected ten times or more. The chain couples TRBV10-3 to TRBJ1-2, with TRBD1 matching 9 bases. The V gene's germline CDR1 is ENHRY and CDR2 SYGVKD. The CDR3 loop spans 15 amino acids. The trim removed 6 bases at V and 1 base at J, leaving 6 bases unmatched. Here the CDR3 DNA reads TGTGCCATCAGCGAACGGACAGGGGATAACTATGGCTACACCTTC. Amino acids: CAISERTGDNYGYTF.

This clonotype was seen many times. The V and J genes are TRBV9 and TRBJ1-1, with a tentative D call TRBD1 (6 bases). The germline V and J ends were trimmed by 0 bases and 1 base, with 13 bases remaining between them. The CDR3 consists of 16 residues. Looked up from germline, CDR1 is SGDLS and CDR2 is YYNGEE. The CDR3 protein is CASSVGVWDKNTEAFF. The CDR3 DNA reads TGTGCCAGCAGCGTAGGAGTTTGGGACAAGAACACTGAAGCTTTCTTT.

Comment on this clonotype: A much larger clonotype is one base distant, so this may be a read error. This chain uses TRBV2 with TRBJ2-5; D unclear. The V and J ends lost 7 bases and 0 bases respectively, with 9 bases between them. CDR3 length equals 13 residues. Germline CDR1 and CDR2: SNHLY and FYNNEI. The CDR3 DNA reads TGTGCCAGCAATTCAGGAAACCAAGAGACCCAGTACTTC. It is translated as CASNSGNQETQYF.

The chain couples TRBV20-1 to TRBJ2-1; 8 bases align to TRBD1. CDR3 length equals 14 residues. The ends lost 2 bases at V and 7 bases at J; junction bases unmatched: 7. CDR1 is DFQATT, CDR2 SNEGSKA, per germline (reference sequence). Written as DNA, the CDR3 is TGCAGTGCTAGAAGGGACAGGTTGTTGAATGAGCAGTTCTTC. Protein sequence: CSARRDRLLNEQFF.

This clonotype was seen repeatedly, ten times or more. The chain couples TRBV20-1 to TRBJ2-7; no reliable D call. Trimming removed 1 base from V and 7 bases from J, with 23 bases in between. Germline values: CDR1 DFQATT, CDR2 SNEGSKA (reference sequence). CDR3 size: 16 residues. CDR3 DNA sequence: TGCAGTGCTAGAGGAGTCATGGACCACGGAGTTTGGGAGCAGTACTTC. This sequence encodes CSARGVMDHGVWEQYF.

V gene TRBV20-1 combines with J gene TRBJ2-2; no firm D call. The CDR3 runs to 13 residues. Per the germline V gene, CDR1 is DFQATT and CDR2 is SNEGSKA (reference sequence). Trimming removed 5 bases at V and 1 base at J, with 8 bases between. CDR3 DNA sequence: TGCAGTGCTCCCGACTGGAACACCGGGGAGCTGTTTTTT. This codes for CSAPDWNTGELFF.

A remark on this clonotype: Since a much larger clone is just one base distant, this may be a read error. V is TRBV3-1 and J is TRBJ1-6; 9 nucleotides match TRBD1. Germline V lookup: CDR1 LGHDT, CDR2 YNNKEL (reference sequence). The CDR3 runs to 13 residues. CDR3 bases: TGTGCCTGCAGACCGGACAGGGGTTCACCCCTCCACTTT. It codes for CACRPDRGSPLHF.

This clonotype was counted a few times. Without the conserved terminal phenylalanine or tryptophan, this CDR3 likely stems from a read error. The DNA is left out, because the CDR3 cannot be placed on it with certainty; the CDR3 is given as TCRdb lists it. The genes are TRBV24-1 and TRBJ2-6; no DNA check was done on the table's D call, TRBD1. The CDR3 has 9 amino acids, counting both end residues. The germline V gene encodes CDR1 KGHDR and CDR2 SFDVKD. The CDR3 here is CATSDPQAS.

The chain recombines TRBV6-1 with TRBJ1-6; D remains ambiguous. CDR3 length: 13 amino acids. In germline, CDR1 is MNHNS, CDR2 SASEGT. V lost 9 bases and J 9 bases, leaving 15 bases between the germline ends. The CDR3 here is CASHVGDGSPLHF. The CDR3 bases are TGTGCCAGTCATGTGGGCGATGGTTCACCCCTCCACTTT.

This clonotype was picked up many times. The V call is TRBV20-1, the J call TRBJ1-3, with D perhaps TRBD1 (5 bases). The V gene's germline CDR1 is DFQATT and CDR2 SNEGSKA (reference sequence). The CDR3 is 13 residues long. V was pared by 4 bases and J by 2 bases, with 9 bases between. CDR3 DNA: TGCAGTGCTATAGCAGGGACTGGAAACACCATATATTTT. Translating it yields CSAIAGTGNTIYF.